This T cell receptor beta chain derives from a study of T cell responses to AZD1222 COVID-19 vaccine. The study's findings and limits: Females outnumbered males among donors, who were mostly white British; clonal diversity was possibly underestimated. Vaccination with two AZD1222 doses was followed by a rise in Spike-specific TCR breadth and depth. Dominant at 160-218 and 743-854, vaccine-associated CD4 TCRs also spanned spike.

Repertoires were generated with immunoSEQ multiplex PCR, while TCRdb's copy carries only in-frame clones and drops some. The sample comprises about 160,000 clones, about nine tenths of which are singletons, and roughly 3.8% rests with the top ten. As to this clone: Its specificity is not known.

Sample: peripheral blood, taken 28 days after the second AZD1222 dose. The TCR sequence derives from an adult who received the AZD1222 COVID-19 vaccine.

The CDR3 DNA follows: TGCGCCAGCAGCTTGGGGGGGAGGTATAGCTATGGCTACACCTTC. Translated, it gives CASSLGGRYSYGYTF. This sequence joins TRBV5-1 and TRBJ1-2; maybe TRBD1 (5 bases). CDR1 is SGHRS, CDR2 YFSETQ, per germline. Trimming cost V 0 bases and J 4 bases, with 13 bases left between them. The CDR3 sequence is 15 residues long. The full variable domain, with the rest looked up from reference TRBV5-1 and TRBJ1-2, is KAGVTQTPRYLIKTRGQQVTLSCSPISGHRSVSWYQQTPGQGLQFLFEYFSETQRNKGNFPGRFSGRQFSNSRSEMNVSTLELGDSALYLCASSLGGRYSYGYTFGSGTRLTVV.